This T cell receptor (beta chain) was captured in a study of low-dose radiotherapy and immunotherapy resistance in tumors. At the level of the study: For Cohort 1, fractions of 0.5 Gy were given every 2 weeks, reaching 6.5 Gy overall. Every six weeks patients received intravenous ipilimumab 1 mg/kg, and every two weeks they received intravenous nivolumab 240 mg.

There are 14 residues in the CDR3. J gave up 5 bases and V 6 bases, and 3 bases lay outside the gene matches. Time point of the sample: before trial treatment. There are a few counts of this clonotype. First-strand cDNA relied on TRAV- and TRBV-specific primers spanning alpha and beta chains. TCRs underwent roughly 19 PCR cycles of amplification with a constant-region primer and V-primer adapter. TCRdb reanalysed the reads using MiXCR and keeps one entry per CDR3 protein. The sample yields under 70,000 distinct CDR3 sequences, under 30% seen once. The receptor's source is a male donor with prostate cancer. The sample was PBMCs, taken before treatment. The gene calls are TRBV12-3 or TRBV12-4 and TRBJ1-6, with 8 bases aligning to TRBD1. CDR3 region: CASSRGQDNSPLHF. CDR3 in DNA: TGTGCCAGCAGCCGGGGACAGGATAATTCACCCCTCCACTTT.